This entry concerns a single TCR beta chain. The data stem from a study of blood T cell repertoires in COVID-19. About the study: Donors in the United States, Italy and Spain gave samples during acute or convalescent COVID-19.

Original handling: Reference gene primer amplification gave estimated nucleated cell counts. Produced via immunoSEQ multiplex PCR; TCRdb's table is partial and in-frame only. The DNA was the basis for D and trimming; V, J and clone size are from that table. The sample consists of fewer than 200,000 clones, approximately 80% of them appearing once. V was clipped by 5 bases and J by 10 bases, with 17 bases between them. Germline V gene data show CDR1 as LNHNV and CDR2 as YYDKDF (reference sequence). The CDR3 is 13 residues long. V gene TRBV15 combines with J gene TRBJ1-1, with D perhaps matching TRBD1 (5 bases). This receptor was taken from a woman between 50 and 59 years old with active or convalescent COVID-19. The sample consisted of peripheral blood. The CDR3 here is CATSDNTGTLAFF. The DNA of the CDR3 is TGTGCCACCAGCGACAACACCGGGACTCTAGCTTTCTTT.